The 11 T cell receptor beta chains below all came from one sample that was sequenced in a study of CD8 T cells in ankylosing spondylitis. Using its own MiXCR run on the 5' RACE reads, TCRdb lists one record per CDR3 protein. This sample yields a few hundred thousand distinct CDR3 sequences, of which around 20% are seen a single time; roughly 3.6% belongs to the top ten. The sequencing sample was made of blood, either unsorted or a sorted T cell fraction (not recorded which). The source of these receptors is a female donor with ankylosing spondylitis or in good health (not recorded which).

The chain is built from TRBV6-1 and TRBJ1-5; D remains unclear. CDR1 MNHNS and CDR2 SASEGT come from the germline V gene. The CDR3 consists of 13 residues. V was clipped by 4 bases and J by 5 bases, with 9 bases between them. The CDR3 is CASSGSDYQPQHF. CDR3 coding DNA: TGTGCCAGCAGTGGGTCCGATTATCAGCCCCAGCATTTT.

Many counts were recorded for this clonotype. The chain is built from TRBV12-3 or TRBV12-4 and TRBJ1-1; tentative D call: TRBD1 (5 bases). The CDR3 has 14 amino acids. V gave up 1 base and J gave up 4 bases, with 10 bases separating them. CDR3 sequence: CASSLGQTITEAFF. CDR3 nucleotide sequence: TGTGCCAGCAGTTTAGGACAGACGATCACTGAAGCTTTCTTT.

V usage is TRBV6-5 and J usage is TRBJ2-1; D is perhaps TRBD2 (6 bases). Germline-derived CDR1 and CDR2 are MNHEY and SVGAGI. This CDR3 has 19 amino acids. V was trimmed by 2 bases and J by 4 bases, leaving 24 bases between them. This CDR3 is CASSYGPPSASANYNEQFF. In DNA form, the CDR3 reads TGTGCCAGCAGTTACGGCCCCCCCTCGGCTAGCGCTAATTACAATGAGCAGTTCTTC.

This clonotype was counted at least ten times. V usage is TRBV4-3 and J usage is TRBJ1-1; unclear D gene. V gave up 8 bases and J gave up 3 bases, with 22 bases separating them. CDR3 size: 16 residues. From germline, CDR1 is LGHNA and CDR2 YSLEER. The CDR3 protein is CASARRGLAEYTEAFF. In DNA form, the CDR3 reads TGCGCCAGCGCCCGAAGAGGGTTGGCCGAGTACACTGAAGCTTTCTTT.

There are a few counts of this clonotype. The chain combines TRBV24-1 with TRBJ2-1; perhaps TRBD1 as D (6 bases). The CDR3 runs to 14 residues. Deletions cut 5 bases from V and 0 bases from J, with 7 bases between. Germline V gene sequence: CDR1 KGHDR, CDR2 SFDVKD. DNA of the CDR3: TGTGCCACCAGTGCCAGGGGCTCCTACAATGAGCAGTTCTTC. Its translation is CATSARGSYNEQFF.

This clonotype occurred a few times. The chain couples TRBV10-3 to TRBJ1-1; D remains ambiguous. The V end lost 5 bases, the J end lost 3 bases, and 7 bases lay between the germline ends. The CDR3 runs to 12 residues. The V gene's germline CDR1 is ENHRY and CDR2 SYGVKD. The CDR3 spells CAISTLHTEAFF. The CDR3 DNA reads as TGTGCCATCAGTACACTTCACACTGAAGCTTTCTTT.

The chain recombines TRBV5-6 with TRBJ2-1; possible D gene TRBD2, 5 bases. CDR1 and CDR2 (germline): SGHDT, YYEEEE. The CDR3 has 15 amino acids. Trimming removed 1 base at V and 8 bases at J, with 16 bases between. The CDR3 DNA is TGTGCCAGCAGCTTGATGAGGGTTCCCCGCCATGAGCAGTTCTTC. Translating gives CASSLMRVPRHEQFF. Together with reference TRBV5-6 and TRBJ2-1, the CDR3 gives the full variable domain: DAGVTQSPTHLIKTRGQQVTLRCSPKSGHDTVSWYQQALGQGPQFIFQYYEEEERQRGNFPDRFSGHQFPNYSSELNVNALLLGDSALYLCASSLMRVPRHEQFFGPGTRLTVL.

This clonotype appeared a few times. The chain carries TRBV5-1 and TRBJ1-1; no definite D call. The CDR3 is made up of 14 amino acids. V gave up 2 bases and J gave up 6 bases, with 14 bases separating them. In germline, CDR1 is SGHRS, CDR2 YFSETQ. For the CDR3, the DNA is TGCGCCAGCAGCTTAGACACAGCCGCCTCTGAAGCTTTCTTT. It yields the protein CASSLDTAASEAFF.

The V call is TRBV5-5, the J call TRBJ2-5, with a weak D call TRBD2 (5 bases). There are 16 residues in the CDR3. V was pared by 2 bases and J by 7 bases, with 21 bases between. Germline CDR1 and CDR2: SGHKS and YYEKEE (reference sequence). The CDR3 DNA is TGTGCCAGCAGCTTAGCTCCGGGCTCCCGGGCGGGGACCCAGTACTTC. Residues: CASSLAPGSRAGTQYF.

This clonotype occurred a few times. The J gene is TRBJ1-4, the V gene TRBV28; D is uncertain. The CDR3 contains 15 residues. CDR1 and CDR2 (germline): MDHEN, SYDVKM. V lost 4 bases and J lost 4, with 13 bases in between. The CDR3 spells CASSSFGRVNEKLFF. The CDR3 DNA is TGTGCCAGCAGTTCGTTTGGACGGGTTAATGAAAAACTGTTTTTT.

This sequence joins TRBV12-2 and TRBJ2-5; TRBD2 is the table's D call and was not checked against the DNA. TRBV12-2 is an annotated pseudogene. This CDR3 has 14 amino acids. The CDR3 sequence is CASRGGVTKETQYF. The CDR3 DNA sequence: TGTGCAAGTCGCGGAGGGGTAACTAAAGAGACCCAGTACTTC.